One and the same sample provided the 21 T cell receptor beta chains below, sequenced in a study of T cell responses to AZD1222 COVID-19 vaccine. Some clones are missing from TCRdb's copy, which holds only in-frame ones; the method was immunoSEQ multiplex PCR. The data show about 130,000 clones, with over 85% seen just once and approximately 3.3% held by the top ten. The sample in question was peripheral blood, obtained on day 0 of AZD1222 vaccination. These receptors came from an adult in good health.

The chain joins TRBV7-2 to TRBJ1-2; no clear D gene. Germline-derived CDR1 and CDR2 are SGHTA and FQGNSA. V lost 3 bases and J lost 7, with 3 bases in between. This CDR3 spans 10 amino acids. CDR3: CASSFGGYTF. CDR3 nucleotides: TGTGCCAGCAGCTTTGGTGGCTACACCTTC.

This clone appeared a single time. This sequence joins TRBV7-3 and TRBJ1-5, with TRBD1 identical over 8 bases. J was trimmed by 7 bases and V by 6 bases; bases with no gene match: 5. The germline CDR1 and CDR2 sequences are SGHTA and FQGTGA. CDR3 length equals 13 residues. Written as DNA, the CDR3 is TGTGCCAGCAGTTACGGACAGGGACAGCCCCAGCATTTT. Protein product: CASSYGQGQPQHF.

V usage is TRBV28 and J usage is TRBJ1-1, with 7 positions matching TRBD1. Looked up from germline, CDR1 is MDHEN and CDR2 is SYDVKM. This CDR3 is built from 11 residues. The J segment lost 11 bases and the V segment lost 4 bases, leaving 4 bases of the junction unmatched. This chain's CDR3 is CASSSPTGAFF. CDR3 sequence (DNA): TGTGCCAGCAGTTCTCCGACAGGGGCTTTCTTT.

V gene TRBV7-9 combines with J gene TRBJ1-1; 8 bases are a match to TRBD1. This CDR3 has 17 amino acids. The V and J ends lost 6 bases and 1 base, in that order; junction bases with no gene match: 13. Germline V CDR1 and CDR2: SEHNR, FQNEAQ (reference sequence). CDR3 in DNA: TGTGCCAGCAGTTCTTCTTTGTCCGGGACAGGGAACACTGAAGCTTTCTTT. Translation gives CASSSSLSGTGNTEAFF. Looking up the rest from reference TRBV7-9 and TRBJ1-1 gives the full variable domain: DTGVSQNPRHKITKRGQNVTFRCDPISEHNRLYWYRQTLGQGPEFLTYFQNEAQLEKSRLLSDRFSAERPKGSFSTLEIQRTEQGDSAMYLCASSSSLSGTGNTEAFFGQGTRLTVV.

The V call is TRBV13, the J call TRBJ2-1, with D possibly matching TRBD2 (6 bases). Germline V gene lookup returns CDR1 PRHDT and CDR2 FYEKMQ (reference sequence). Trimming pared 2 bases from V and 5 bases from J, leaving 16 bases between. CDR3 length equals 16 residues. The CDR3 protein is CASSLKKRWRDNEQFF. CDR3 in DNA: TGTGCCAGCAGCTTAAAGAAGCGTTGGAGGGACAATGAGCAGTTCTTC.

The V call is TRBV20-1, the J call TRBJ2-1, with unresolved D. The CDR3 runs to 11 residues. Germline V gene sequence: CDR1 DFQATT, CDR2 SNEGSKA (reference sequence). V lost 4 bases to trimming and J lost 6 bases, with 7 bases between them. CDR3 coding DNA: TGCAGTGCTATCTACCCCAATGAGCAGTTCTTC. Protein sequence: CSAIYPNEQFF.

The chain has TRBV9 and TRBJ1-6; possibly TRBD1 for D (6 bases). V lost 5 bases and J 3 bases, leaving 12 bases between the germline ends. The CDR3 has 15 residues. Germline loops: CDR1 SGDLS, CDR2 YYNGEE. CDR3 sequence reads: CASREGTSYNSPLHF. As DNA, the CDR3 is TGTGCCAGCAGAGAGGGGACAAGCTATAATTCACCCCTCCACTTT.

This chain uses TRBV19 with TRBJ2-1, with 7 bases identical to TRBD2. Germline loops: CDR1 LNHDA, CDR2 SQIVND (reference sequence). CDR3 size: 16 residues. Trimming removed 3 bases from V and 5 bases from J; junction bases left unmatched: 10. This chain's CDR3 is CASSIKGLAGNNEQFF. Here the CDR3 DNA reads TGTGCCAGTAGTATTAAGGGATTAGCGGGTAACAATGAGCAGTTCTTC.

V gene TRBV5-1 combines with J gene TRBJ1-5, with a possible D match to TRBD1 (6 bases). This CDR3 is built from 15 residues. CDR1 and CDR2 (germline): SGHRS, YFSETQ. Trimming took off 4 bases at V and 6 bases at J, with 17 bases between the two ends. CDR3: CASSTGDNGGQPQHF. The CDR3 nucleotides are TGCGCCAGCAGCACGGGGGACAACGGGGGTCAGCCCCAGCATTTT. The full variable domain, with the rest looked up from reference TRBV5-1 and TRBJ1-5, is KAGVTQTPRYLIKTRGQQVTLSCSPISGHRSVSWYQQTPGQGLQFLFEYFSETQRNKGNFPGRFSGRQFSNSRSEMNVSTLELGDSALYLCASSTGDNGGQPQHFGDGTRLSIL.

V is TRBV5-1 and J is TRBJ1-3; 8 nucleotides agree with TRBD1. The CDR3 contains 16 residues. The V gene's germline CDR1 is SGHRS and CDR2 YFSETQ. V shed 0 bases, J shed 4 bases, and the junction held 6 bases outside the gene matches. The CDR3 is CASSLEAGGKGNTIYF. The CDR3 DNA reads TGCGCCAGCAGCTTGGAGGCAGGGGGCAAAGGAAACACCATATATTTT.

This chain links TRBV9 with TRBJ1-2; possible D gene TRBD1, 5 bases. Germline CDR1 SGDLS, CDR2 YYNGEE. The CDR3 covers 15 residues. V lost 3 bases to trimming and J lost 4 bases, with 16 bases between them. Written as DNA, the CDR3 is TGTGCCAGCAGCGAAGGAGTGGGGGAGGGCTATGGCTACACCTTC. Translated: CASSEGVGEGYGYTF.

This sequence joins TRBV10-1 and TRBJ2-7; D is unresolved. Germline assignment: CDR1 WNHNN and CDR2 SYGVQD (reference sequence). The CDR3 extends over 11 amino acids. V was trimmed by 3 bases and J by 5 bases, leaving 5 bases between them. The CDR3 bases are TGCGCCAGCAGTGATCGGGACGAGCAGTACTTC. This gives the protein CASSDRDEQYF.

This clone has a handful of counts. The rearrangement joins TRBV6-2 or TRBV6-3 to TRBJ2-7; D ambiguous. CDR3 length: 15 residues. Deletions cut 4 bases from V and 1 base from J, with 14 bases between. The germline CDR1 and CDR2 sequences are MNHEY and SVGEGT. The CDR3, as DNA: TGTGCCAGCAGTTCCCGGCTCAGCAGATCCTACGAGCAGTACTTC. This encodes CASSSRLSRSYEQYF.

The chain employs TRBV20-1 and TRBJ1-4; D uncertain. CDR1 DFQATT and CDR2 SNEGSKA come from the germline V gene (reference sequence). The CDR3 loop spans 10 amino acids. Trimming left V 4 bases short and J 5 bases short, with 2 bases between. CDR3 DNA: TGCAGTGCTAAAAATGAAAAACTGTTTTTT. It encodes CSAKNEKLFF.

This clone has just a few counts. The V call is TRBV5-1, the J call TRBJ1-1; no firm D call. The CDR3 contains 14 residues. V lost 3 bases and J lost 3, with 12 bases in between. Per germline, CDR1 SGHRS and CDR2 YFSETQ. CDR3 DNA: TGCGCCAGCAGCTCCCGGGGTGGATACACTGAAGCTTTCTTT. Translating gives CASSSRGGYTEAFF. The full variable domain, completed using reference TRBV5-1 and TRBJ1-1, is KAGVTQTPRYLIKTRGQQVTLSCSPISGHRSVSWYQQTPGQGLQFLFEYFSETQRNKGNFPGRFSGRQFSNSRSEMNVSTLELGDSALYLCASSSRGGYTEAFFGQGTRLTVV.

The CDR3 DNA sequence: TGTGCCTGGAGTGGGGACAGGTTCTCTGGAAACACCATATATTTT. It codes for CAWSGDRFSGNTIYF. The chain is built from TRBV30 and TRBJ1-3; 8 nucleotides agree with TRBD1. V lost 1 base and J lost 0; bases outside the gene matches: 2. Per the germline V gene, CDR1 is GTSNPN and CDR2 is SVGIG (reference sequence). CDR3 length: 15 residues. Filled out from reference TRBV30 and TRBJ1-3, the complete variable domain reads SQTIHQWPATLVQPVGSPLSLECTVEGTSNPNLYWYRQAAGRGLQLLFYSVGIGQISSEVPQNLSASRPQDRQFILSSKKLLLSDSGFYLCAWSGDRFSGNTIYFGEGSWLTVV.

The chain employs TRBV5-6 and TRBJ1-4; a possible D gene is TRBD1 (5 bases). Germline V gene sequence: CDR1 SGHDT, CDR2 YYEEEE. The CDR3 contains 13 residues. Trimming took 4 bases from V and 9 from J, leaving 13 bases between them. The CDR3 bases are TGTGCCAGCAGCCTTGGGACCGGAAAAAAACTGTTTTTT. Residues: CASSLGTGKKLFF.

CDR3 sequence: CASSLLGPEQPQHF. DNA of the CDR3: TGTGCCAGCTCTCTCCTCGGCCCCGAGCAGCCCCAGCATTTT. The chain couples TRBV18 to TRBJ1-5; D is ambiguous. The length of the CDR3 is 14 residues. Germline CDR1 and CDR2: KGHSH and LQKENI. The V and J ends lost 6 bases and 7 bases respectively, with 16 bases between them.

The chain combines TRBV12-3 or TRBV12-4 with TRBJ2-1; a possible D gene is TRBD2 (6 bases). The CDR3 is 13 residues long. The germline V and J ends were trimmed by 3 bases and 7 bases, with 10 bases remaining between them. The CDR3 reads CASSFRGDNEQFF. CDR3 coding DNA: TGTGCCAGCAGTTTCCGCGGGGATAATGAGCAGTTCTTC.

The rearrangement joins TRBV2 to TRBJ1-5; D is ambiguous. V was pared by 1 base and J by 9 bases, with 13 bases between. The CDR3 contains 14 residues. CDR1 and CDR2 (germline): SNHLY, FYNNEI. CDR3 coding DNA: TGTGCCAGCAGTGAAGGTAGTGGCGGTATGCCCCAGCATTTT. Translating it yields CASSEGSGGMPQHF.

The rearrangement joins TRBV18 to TRBJ2-7; D is undetermined. The V gene's germline CDR1 is KGHSH and CDR2 LQKENI. This CDR3 has 13 amino acids. V was shortened by 5 bases and J by 3 bases, with 11 bases between the two germline ends. The CDR3: CASSKASLYEQYF. CDR3 sequence (DNA): TGTGCCAGCTCAAAGGCCAGCCTCTACGAGCAGTACTTC.